This TCR beta chain emerged from a study of graft-versus-host responses after intestinal transplantation. Study-wide background: Recipients received multivisceral, liver-intestinal, or isolated intestinal transplants. Tacrolimus and steroids were given for 3 to 4 years to all recipients after anti-thymocyte globulin induction. Study-level results: Levels of circulating GvH clones at their peak were associated with early post-transplant HvG declines. GvH clones turned up in recipient marrow; some had shown up first in ileum or blood.

Clones were sequenced by immunoSEQ multiplex PCR, and TCRdb holds only the in-frame ones, with some missing. The table includes approximately 110,000 clones, around nine tenths detected once. The CDR3 extends over 15 amino acids. Germline V gives CDR1 LGHNA, CDR2 YSLEER. Trimming removed 0 bases from V and 2 bases from J, with 11 bases in between. This clone was picked up one time. Its antigen is unknown. The TCR was taken from a human donor who was the organ donor for an intestinal transplant. The input for sequencing was unstimulated CD4+ T cells sorted from spleen or lymph node cells, taken before transplant. The chain couples TRBV4-3 to TRBJ2-7; tentative D call: TRBD1 (5 bases). For the CDR3, the DNA is TGCGCCAGCAGCCAAGAACGAGCAGGGACCTACGAGCAGTACTTC. This encodes CASSQERAGTYEQYF.